What follows is one T cell receptor beta chain and its context. Its target is not known. The treatment: roughly nine-day PBMC culture with coronavirus spike peptide pools or control peptides (ViraFEST assay). The record originates from a study of vaccination and CD4 T cells after COVID-19. Overall study: Sampling after COVID took place at a median of about 98 days (range 35 to 161) following diagnosis. A median of 72 days (range 14 to 241) separated dose two from the taking of post-vaccine samples. Cellular stimulation was performed using overlapping spike peptides derived from SARS-CoV-2, HCoV-NL63, HCoV-OC43 and HCoV-229E.

Cultured CD4+ T-cell DNA underwent Oncomine TCR Beta short-read sequencing. MiXCR, applied by TCRdb to the PCR reads, yields one record per CDR3 protein. The sample holds 9,000 to 15,000 distinct CDR3 sequences; around 58% are singletons and the top ten take under 15%. The sample taken for sequencing was CD4+ T cells from blood, cultured in vitro. The sequence came from a human donor who had recovered from COVID-19.

CDR3 protein: CASSLAVLNTEAFF. CDR3 coding DNA: TGTGCCAGCAGCTTAGCCGTATTGAACACTGAAGCTTTCTTT. The chain has TRBV7-9 and TRBJ1-1; D is undetermined. V dropped 0 bases and J dropped 0 bases, with 5 bases sitting between them. The CDR3 length is 14 residues. From germline, CDR1 is SEHNR and CDR2 FQNEAQ (reference sequence).